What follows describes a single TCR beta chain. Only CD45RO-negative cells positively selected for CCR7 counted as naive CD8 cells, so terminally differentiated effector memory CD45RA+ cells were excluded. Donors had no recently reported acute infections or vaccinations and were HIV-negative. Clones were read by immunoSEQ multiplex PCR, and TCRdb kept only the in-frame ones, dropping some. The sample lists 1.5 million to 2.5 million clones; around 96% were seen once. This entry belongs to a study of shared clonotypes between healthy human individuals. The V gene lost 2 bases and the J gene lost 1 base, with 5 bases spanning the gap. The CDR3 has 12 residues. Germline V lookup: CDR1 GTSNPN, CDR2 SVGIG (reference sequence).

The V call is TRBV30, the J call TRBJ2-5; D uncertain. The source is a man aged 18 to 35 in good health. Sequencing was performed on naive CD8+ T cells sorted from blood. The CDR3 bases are TGTGCCTGGAGTAAAATCCAAGAGACCCAGTACTTC. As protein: CAWSKIQETQYF.